The source of this TCR beta chain is a study of T cell responses to AZD1222 COVID-19 vaccine. Study-level findings and limits: Clonal diversity may have been underestimated, and the donors were mostly white British, with more females than males.

The protocol was immunoSEQ multiplex PCR, while the TCRdb copy is restricted to in-frame clones and leaves out a portion. The data contain 95,000 to 150,000 clones, 70% to 90% of them seen just once; the ten biggest clones take up approximately 27%. Comment on this clone: The antigen remains unidentified.

This CDR3 has 15 amino acids. V was cut by 1 base and J by 2 bases, with 10 bases left in between. Germline V CDR1 and CDR2: SEHNR, FQNEAQ (reference sequence). The chain couples TRBV7-9 to TRBJ2-3; D is unresolved. This receptor was taken from an adult in good health. The source was peripheral blood, collected on day 0 of AZD1222 vaccination. In DNA form, the CDR3 reads TGTGCCAGCAGCTTAGAGTCGCCTCTCACAGATACGCAGTATTTT. Protein: CASSLESPLTDTQYF.